This entry lists 26 T cell receptor beta chains sequenced from one sample in a study of PD-1 blockade in mismatch repair-deficient tumors. TCRdb keeps only in-frame clones here, not all; method: immunoSEQ multiplex PCR. The sample has about 23,000 clones, 75% to 85% seen once. Source: peripheral blood, taken 12 weeks after starting pembrolizumab. These receptors all come from an adult with mismatch repair-deficient cancer.

The V call is TRBV10-3, the J call TRBJ1-1, with D tentatively TRBD1 (5 bases). From germline, CDR1 is ENHRY and CDR2 SYGVKD. The CDR3 totals 16 residues. V was cut by 8 bases and J by 4 bases, with 23 bases left in between. CDR3 residues: CAIGRGGEARGTEAFF. For the CDR3, the DNA is TGTGCCATCGGTCGTGGGGGAGAGGCGCGGGGCACTGAAGCTTTCTTT.

The V call is TRBV28, the J call TRBJ2-1; the D gene is possibly TRBD2 (7 bases). The germline V gene has CDR1 MDHEN and CDR2 SYDVKM. Trimming took off 1 base at V and 8 bases at J, with 21 bases between the two ends. CDR3 size: 17 residues. CDR3 nucleotides: TGTGCCAGCAGTTTATTTAGCCTGGGGGGGCAGCCACATGAGCAGTTCTTC. It encodes CASSLFSLGGQPHEQFF.

A remark on this clone: This CDR3 fails to terminate in the conserved phenylalanine or tryptophan, so it likely reflects a read error. The chain combines TRBV5-1 with TRBJ1-1; 7 bases line up with TRBD1. CDR1 SGHRS and CDR2 YFSETQ come from the germline V gene. The CDR3 is made up of 14 amino acids. V was pared by 4 bases and J by 6 bases, with 9 bases of the junction left unmatched. The CDR3 DNA reads TGCGCCAGCAGCCCTTACGGACAGGCCGCTGAAGCTTTCCTT. Translating gives CASSPYGQAAEAFL.

This chain connects TRBV23-1 to TRBJ2-5; tentative D call: TRBD2 (5 bases). TRBV23-1 is marked as an open reading frame, function uncertain. The ends were cut back, 2 bases at V and 3 bases at J, with 22 bases in the middle. The CDR3 is made up of 18 amino acids. CDR3 amino acids: CASSQAGIPFCGEETQYF. The CDR3 DNA is TGCGCCAGCAGTCAAGCCGGGATCCCTTTTTGTGGCGAAGAGACCCAGTACTTC.

This clone was found a few times. The chain uses TRBV5-6 and TRBJ2-2; 7 positions agree with TRBD1. J gave up 0 bases and V 2 bases, and 4 bases lay outside the gene matches. CDR3 length equals 16 residues. Germline V gives CDR1 SGHDT, CDR2 YYEEEE. CDR3 sequence reads: CASSFRTGTNTGELFF. The CDR3 DNA reads TGTGCCAGCAGCTTCAGGACAGGAACGAACACCGGGGAGCTGTTTTTT.

The chain employs TRBV19 and TRBJ1-4; weak D call: TRBD1 (5 bases). This CDR3 comprises 16 residues. V lost 3 bases to trimming and J lost 7 bases, with 18 bases between them. CDR1 is LNHDA, CDR2 SQIVND, per germline (reference sequence). The CDR3 DNA follows: TGTGCCAGTAGTATTCCGAGGGGAGGGAGTCTTGAAAAACTGTTTTTT. Translated, it gives CASSIPRGGSLEKLFF.

This rearrangement joins TRBV6-6 to TRBJ2-1; 9 nucleotides align to TRBD2. The CDR3 runs to 15 residues. V lost 5 bases to trimming and J lost 8 bases; unmatched junction nucleotides: 10. Germline CDR1 is MNHNY and CDR2 is SVGAGI (reference sequence). CDR3 loop: CASSTAGGPGDEQFF. DNA for the CDR3: TGTGCCAGCAGTACGGCGGGAGGGCCTGGAGATGAGCAGTTCTTC.

This CDR3 reads CAAGGRSSYNEQFF. The DNA of the CDR3 is TGCGCCGCGGGGGGTCGAAGCTCCTACAATGAGCAGTTCTTC. The chain recombines TRBV4-1 with TRBJ2-1; 8 nucleotides line up with TRBD2. With V trimmed by 11 bases and J by 0 bases, 6 bases remained unmatched. The CDR3 has 14 residues. In germline, CDR1 is MGHRA, CDR2 YSYEKL.

The rearrangement joins TRBV28 to TRBJ1-1; D uncertain. CDR3 length: 12 residues. The germline V gene has CDR1 MDHEN and CDR2 SYDVKM. V was cut by 6 bases and J by 0 bases, with 5 bases left in between. Here the CDR3 DNA reads TGTGCCAGCAGGATCATGAACACTGAAGCTTTCTTT. Its translation: CASRIMNTEAFF. The whole variable domain, remainder taken from reference TRBV28 and TRBJ1-1, is DVKVTQSSRYLVKRTGEKVFLECVQDMDHENMFWYRQDPGLGLRLIYFSYDVKMKEKGDIPEGYSVSREKKERFSLILESASTNQTSMYLCASRIMNTEAFFGQGTRLTVV.

This chain joins TRBV15 and TRBJ2-1; 13 nucleotides match TRBD2. The CDR3 is 15 residues long. The V gene's germline CDR1 is LNHNV and CDR2 YYDKDF (reference sequence). Losses at the gene ends were 1 base for V and 14 bases for J; bases not matched to a gene: 8. In DNA, the CDR3 is TGTGCCACCAGCAGAGCTAGGACTAGCGGGAGTGTCAAGTTCTTC. It encodes CATSRARTSGSVKFF.

This clone was detected a few times. The CDR3 DNA reads as TGCAGCGGCGACAGGGGCTACAATGAGCAGTTCTTC. Amino acid sequence: CSGDRGYNEQFF. The chain joins TRBV29-1 to TRBJ2-1; 8 bases map to TRBD1. With 7 bases clipped from V and 3 bases from J, the junction kept 2 bases outside the gene matches. The CDR3 is 12 amino acids. Germline V gene sequence: CDR1 SQVTM, CDR2 ANQGSEA.

Of note for this clone: One base away lies a much larger clone, so this may be a sequencing read error. The chain recombines TRBV19 with TRBJ2-1; D gene uncertain. Deletions cut 5 bases from V and 4 bases from J, with 3 bases between. This CDR3 comprises 11 residues. The germline gives CDR1 LNHDA, CDR2 SQIVND (reference sequence). CDR3 sequence: CASSQYNEQFF. The DNA of the CDR3 is TGTGCCAGTAGTCAGTACAATGAGCAGTTCTTC. Filled out from reference TRBV19 and TRBJ2-1, the complete variable domain reads DGGITQSPKYLFRKEGQNVTLSCEQNLNHDAMYWYRQDPGQGLRLIYYSQIVNDFQKGDIAEGYSVSREKKESFPLTVTSAQKNPTAFYLCASSQYNEQFFGPGTRLTVL.

The rearrangement links TRBV10-3 to TRBJ1-2, with no clear D. Between the trimmed V and J ends, which lost 2 bases and 3 bases, there was a span of 4 bases. The length of the CDR3 is 12 residues. Germline CDR1 and CDR2: ENHRY and SYGVKD. CDR3 region: CAISETYYGYTF. The CDR3 nucleotides are TGTGCCATCAGTGAGACTTACTATGGCTACACCTTC.

The chain links TRBV5-4 to TRBJ2-7; TRBD2 might be the D (5 bases). The CDR3 contains 18 residues. Germline V gene sequence: CDR1 SGHNT, CDR2 YYREEE (reference sequence). V lost 1 base and J 3 bases, leaving 23 bases between the germline ends. The CDR3, as DNA: TGTGCCAGCAGCTTGAATGAATTTGGCGGGCCTAGTAACTACGAGCAGTACTTC. Translating gives CASSLNEFGGPSNYEQYF.

This rearrangement joins TRBV5-1 to TRBJ1-3; D unclear. Germline loops: CDR1 SGHRS, CDR2 YFSETQ. The CDR3 loop spans 17 amino acids. Trimming took off 1 base at V and 0 bases at J, with 14 bases between the two ends. Written as DNA, the CDR3 is TGCGCCAGCAGCTTGTCGCCCTCCCGCTTCTCTGGAAACACCATATATTTT. Its translation: CASSLSPSRFSGNTIYF.

This clone was seen a handful of times. The gene calls are TRBV5-1 and TRBJ2-3; D perhaps matches TRBD2 (6 bases). The germline gives CDR1 SGHRS, CDR2 YFSETQ. The CDR3 length is 15 residues. Between the trimmed V and J ends, which lost 5 bases and 2 bases, there was a span of 15 bases. CDR3 amino acids: CASRRRLDNTDTQYF. CDR3 DNA sequence: TGCGCCAGCAGGAGGAGACTAGACAACACAGATACGCAGTATTTT.

V usage is TRBV5-6 and J usage is TRBJ1-2, with TRBD1 matching over 9 bases. The CDR3 covers 13 residues. V lost 3 bases to trimming and J lost 4 bases; unmatched junction nucleotides: 1. CDR1 SGHDT and CDR2 YYEEEE come from the germline V gene. The CDR3 here is CASSSTGGYGYTF. The DNA of the CDR3 is TGTGCCAGCAGCTCGACAGGGGGCTATGGCTACACCTTC.

The genes are TRBV18 and TRBJ2-5; D gene ambiguous. The CDR3 contains 13 residues. The germline V and J ends were trimmed by 2 bases and 1 base, with 5 bases remaining between them. Germline V gene sequence: CDR1 KGHSH, CDR2 LQKENI. CDR3 sequence (DNA): TGTGCCAGCTCACCAGAACTCCAAGAGACCCAGTACTTC. Encoded protein: CASSPELQETQYF.

J is TRBJ2-1 and V is TRBV28; TRBD2 agrees at 10 bases. Germline values: CDR1 MDHEN, CDR2 SYDVKM. V lost 3 bases, J lost 5 bases, and 13 bases stayed unmatched. The CDR3 loop spans 18 amino acids. The CDR3 sequence: CASSFSLAGELRHNEQFF. CDR3 DNA: TGTGCCAGCAGTTTTAGCCTAGCGGGAGAGTTACGGCACAATGAGCAGTTCTTC.

The rearrangement joins TRBV4-1 to TRBJ2-1, with 8 bases aligning to TRBD1. Germline values: CDR1 MGHRA, CDR2 YSYEKL. After removal of 0 bases from V and 6 bases from J, the junction contained 19 bases not matched to a gene. The length of the CDR3 is 20 residues. The CDR3 DNA sequence: TGCGCCAGCAGCCAAGATCCACTTGCCAGGGGGCTTGGGGTCGGCAATGAGCAGTTCTTC. Encoded protein: CASSQDPLARGLGVGNEQFF.

This chain connects TRBV9 to TRBJ1-4; 7 positions match TRBD1. V was clipped by 2 bases and J by 4 bases; unmatched bases: 2. CDR3 length equals 14 residues. The V gene's germline CDR1 is SGDLS and CDR2 YYNGEE. The CDR3 coding sequence is TGTGCCAGCAGCGTGGGGGACAGTAATGAAAAACTGTTTTTT. It encodes CASSVGDSNEKLFF.

This clone was picked up a small number of times. The chain employs TRBV19 and TRBJ2-1, with 7 bases fitting TRBD2. V lost 3 bases to trimming and J lost 1 base; unmatched junction nucleotides: 6. This CDR3 comprises 16 residues. The germline V gene has CDR1 LNHDA and CDR2 SQIVND (reference sequence). CDR3 in amino acids: CASSIMAGESYNEQFF. The CDR3 region has the DNA TGTGCCAGTAGTATTATGGCGGGGGAATCCTACAATGAGCAGTTCTTC.

The chain combines TRBV5-1 with TRBJ2-7; 7 bases match TRBD1. Germline V lookup: CDR1 SGHRS, CDR2 YFSETQ. Trimming at V came to 1 base and at J to 3 bases, leaving 7 bases not matched to a gene. This CDR3 spans 15 amino acids. CDR3: CASSLIPGQNYEQYF. CDR3 sequence (DNA): TGCGCCAGCAGCTTGATCCCGGGACAGAACTACGAGCAGTACTTC.

This clone has a handful of counts. V gene TRBV19 combines with J gene TRBJ1-1, with 9 bases identical to TRBD1. The CDR3 has 20 amino acids. After removal of 0 bases from V and 3 bases from J, the junction contained 17 bases not matched to a gene. The V gene's germline CDR1 is LNHDA and CDR2 SQIVND (reference sequence). Here the CDR3 reads CASSIDPDRGYRSGDTEAFF. CDR3 coding DNA: TGTGCCAGTAGTATAGATCCAGACAGGGGGTATCGTTCGGGCGACACTGAAGCTTTCTTT.

The V call is TRBV12-5, the J call TRBJ2-7, with D maybe TRBD1 (5 bases). V was trimmed by 0 bases and J by 5 bases, leaving 11 bases between them. The length of the CDR3 is 14 residues. Germline V lookup: CDR1 LGHNT, CDR2 FRNRAP. The CDR3 sequence: CASGLVQARHEQYF. The CDR3, as DNA: TGTGCTAGTGGTTTGGTACAGGCAAGGCACGAGCAGTACTTC.

V usage is TRBV13 and J usage is TRBJ1-1; no reliable D call. The V and J ends lost 5 bases and 7 bases respectively, with 14 bases between them. The CDR3 has 13 residues. CDR1 is PRHDT, CDR2 FYEKMQ, per germline (reference sequence). In DNA form, the CDR3 reads TGTGCCAGCAGCGCGGCGGGCGCAGTTGAAGCTTTCTTT. It codes for CASSAAGAVEAFF.